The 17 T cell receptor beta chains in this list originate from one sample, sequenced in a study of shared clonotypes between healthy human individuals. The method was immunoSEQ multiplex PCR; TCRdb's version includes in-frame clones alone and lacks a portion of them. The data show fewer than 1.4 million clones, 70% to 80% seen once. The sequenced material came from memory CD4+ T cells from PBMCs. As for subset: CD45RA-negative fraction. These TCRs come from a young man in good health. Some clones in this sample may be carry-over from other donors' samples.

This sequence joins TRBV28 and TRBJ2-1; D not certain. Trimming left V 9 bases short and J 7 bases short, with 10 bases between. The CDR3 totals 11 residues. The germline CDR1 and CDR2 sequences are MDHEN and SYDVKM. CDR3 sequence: CASTTLNEQFF. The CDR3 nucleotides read TGTGCCAGTACTACTCTAAATGAGCAGTTCTTC.

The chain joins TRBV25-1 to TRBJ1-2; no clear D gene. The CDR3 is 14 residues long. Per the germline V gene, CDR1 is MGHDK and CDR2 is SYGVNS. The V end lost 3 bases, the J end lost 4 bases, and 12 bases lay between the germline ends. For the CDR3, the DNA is TGTGCCAGCAGTGATGGGATCCGGGGCTATGGCTACACCTTC. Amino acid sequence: CASSDGIRGYGYTF.

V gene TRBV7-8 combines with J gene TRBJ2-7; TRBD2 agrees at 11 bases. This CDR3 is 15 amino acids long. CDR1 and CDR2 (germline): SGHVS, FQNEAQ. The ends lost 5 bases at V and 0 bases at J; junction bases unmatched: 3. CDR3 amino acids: CASSRTSGSSYEQYF. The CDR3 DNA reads TGTGCCAGCAGCCGGACTAGCGGGTCCTCCTACGAGCAGTACTTC.

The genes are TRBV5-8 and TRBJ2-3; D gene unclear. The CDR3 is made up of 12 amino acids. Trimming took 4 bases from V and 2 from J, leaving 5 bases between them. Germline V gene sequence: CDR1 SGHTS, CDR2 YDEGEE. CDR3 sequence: CASSPNTDTQYF. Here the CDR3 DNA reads TGTGCCAGCAGCCCGAACACAGATACGCAGTATTTT.

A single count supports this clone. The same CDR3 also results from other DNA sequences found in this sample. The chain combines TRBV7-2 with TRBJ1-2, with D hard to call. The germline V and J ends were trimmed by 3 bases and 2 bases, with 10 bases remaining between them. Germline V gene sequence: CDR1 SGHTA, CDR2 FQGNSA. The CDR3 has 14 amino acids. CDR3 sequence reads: CASSLSRENYGYTF. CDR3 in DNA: TGTGCCAGCAGCTTGTCCCGAGAGAACTATGGCTACACCTTC.

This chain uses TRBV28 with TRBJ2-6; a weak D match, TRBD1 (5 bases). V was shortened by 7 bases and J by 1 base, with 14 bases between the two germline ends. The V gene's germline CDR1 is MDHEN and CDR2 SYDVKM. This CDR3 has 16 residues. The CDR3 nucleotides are TGTGCCAGCACAGAATTGGGGCGGTCTGGGGCCAACGTCCTGACTTTC. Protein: CASTELGRSGANVLTF.

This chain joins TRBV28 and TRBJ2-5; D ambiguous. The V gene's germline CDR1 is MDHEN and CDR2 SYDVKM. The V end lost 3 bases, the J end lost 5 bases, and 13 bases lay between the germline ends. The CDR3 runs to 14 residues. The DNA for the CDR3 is TGTGCCAGCAGTTTCGGATATATATTGGAGACCCAGTACTTC. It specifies CASSFGYILETQYF.

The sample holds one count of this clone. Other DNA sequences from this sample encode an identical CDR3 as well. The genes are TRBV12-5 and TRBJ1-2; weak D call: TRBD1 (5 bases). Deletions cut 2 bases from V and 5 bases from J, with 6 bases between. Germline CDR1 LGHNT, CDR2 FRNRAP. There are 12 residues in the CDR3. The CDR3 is CASGLTGYGYTF. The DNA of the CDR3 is TGTGCTAGTGGTTTGACAGGTTATGGCTACACCTTC.

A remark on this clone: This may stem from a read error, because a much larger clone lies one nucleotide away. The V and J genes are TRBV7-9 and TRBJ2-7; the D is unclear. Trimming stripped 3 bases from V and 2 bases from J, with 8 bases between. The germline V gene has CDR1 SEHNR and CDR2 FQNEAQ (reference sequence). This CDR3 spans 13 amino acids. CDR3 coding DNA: TGTGCCAGCAGCTTGCCCCCTCCCTACGAGCAGTACTTC. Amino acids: CASSLPPPYEQYF.

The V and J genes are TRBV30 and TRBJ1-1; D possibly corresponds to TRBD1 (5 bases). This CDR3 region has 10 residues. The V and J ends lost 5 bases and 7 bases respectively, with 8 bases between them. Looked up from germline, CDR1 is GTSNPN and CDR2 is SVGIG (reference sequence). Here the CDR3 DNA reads TGTGCCTGGGCACAGGATGAAGCTTTCTTT. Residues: CAWAQDEAFF.

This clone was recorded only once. The CDR3 here is CASSLDRATGELFF. CDR3 DNA: TGTGCCAGCAGCTTGGACAGGGCAACCGGGGAGCTGTTTTTT. The V gene is TRBV13, the J gene TRBJ2-2; the match to TRBD1 covers 8 bases. From germline, CDR1 is PRHDT and CDR2 FYEKMQ (reference sequence). J was trimmed by 5 bases and V by 3 bases; bases with no gene match: 2. This CDR3 has 14 residues.

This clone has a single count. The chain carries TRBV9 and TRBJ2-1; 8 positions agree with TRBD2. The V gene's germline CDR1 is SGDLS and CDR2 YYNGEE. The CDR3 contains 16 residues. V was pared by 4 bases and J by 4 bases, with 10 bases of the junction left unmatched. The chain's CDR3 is CASSPLPGGLYNEQFF. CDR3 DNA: TGTGCCAGCAGCCCCCTGCCGGGAGGGTTGTACAATGAGCAGTTCTTC.

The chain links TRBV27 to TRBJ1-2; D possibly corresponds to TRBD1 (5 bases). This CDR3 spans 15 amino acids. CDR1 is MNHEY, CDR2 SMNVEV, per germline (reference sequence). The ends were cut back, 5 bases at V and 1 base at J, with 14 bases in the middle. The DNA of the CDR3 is TGTGCCAGCAGTCGGGACCGCAGTCATAACTATGGCTACACCTTC. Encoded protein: CASSRDRSHNYGYTF.

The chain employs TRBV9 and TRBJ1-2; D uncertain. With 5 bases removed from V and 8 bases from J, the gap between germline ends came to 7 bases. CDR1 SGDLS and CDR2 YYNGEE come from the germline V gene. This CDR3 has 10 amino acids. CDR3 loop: CASRGVGYTF. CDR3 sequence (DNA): TGTGCCAGCAGGGGTGTGGGCTACACCTTC.

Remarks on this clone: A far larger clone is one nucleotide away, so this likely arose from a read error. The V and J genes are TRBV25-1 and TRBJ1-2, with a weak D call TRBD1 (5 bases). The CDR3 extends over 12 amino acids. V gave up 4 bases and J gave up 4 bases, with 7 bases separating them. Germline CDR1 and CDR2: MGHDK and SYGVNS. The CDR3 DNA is TGTGCCAGCAGTGCCGGGGGCTATGGCTACACCTTC. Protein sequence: CASSAGGYGYTF.

CDR3 DNA: TGTGCCAGCAGCGCCGGGCGAGCGGGAGTGGGTACGCAGTATTTT. It encodes CASSAGRAGVGTQYF. The chain has TRBV9 and TRBJ2-3; 8 nucleotides line up with TRBD2. The CDR3 spans 15 residues. The trim removed 3 bases at V and 8 bases at J, leaving 11 bases unmatched. The germline CDR1 and CDR2 sequences are SGDLS and YYNGEE. Combining the CDR3 with reference TRBV9 and TRBJ2-3 gives the whole variable domain DSGVTQTPKHLITATGQRVTLRCSPRSGDLSVYWYQQSLDQGLQFLIQYYNGEERAKGNILERFSAQQFPDLHSELNLSSLELGDSALYFCASSAGRAGVGTQYFGPGTRLTVL.

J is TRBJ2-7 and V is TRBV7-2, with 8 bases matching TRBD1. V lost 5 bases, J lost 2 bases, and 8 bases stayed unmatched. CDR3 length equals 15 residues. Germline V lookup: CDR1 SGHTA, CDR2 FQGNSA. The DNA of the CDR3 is TGTGCCAGCAGCGCAGACAGGGGAGACCCCTACGAGCAGTACTTC. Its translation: CASSADRGDPYEQYF.